A single sample gave rise to the 24 T cell receptor beta chains below, sequenced in a study of blood T cell repertoires in COVID-19. Measured with immunoSEQ multiplex PCR; TCRdb has only the in-frame clones, and not every one. Counted here are about 33,000 clones, about 85% occurring once; the ten biggest clones make up approximately 7%. Sequencing used peripheral blood. The origin of the receptors is a human donor in a cohort sampled during active COVID-19.

The chain combines TRBV6-6 with TRBJ2-3; D gene uncertain. Germline V gene sequence: CDR1 MNHNY, CDR2 SVGAGI (reference sequence). Trimming removed 4 bases at V and 0 bases at J, with 8 bases between. This CDR3 is 14 amino acids long. The DNA of the CDR3 is TGTGCCAGCAGTTCCCATACTAGCACAGATACGCAGTATTTT. The encoded protein is CASSSHTSTDTQYF.

The chain recombines TRBV14 with TRBJ2-1, with 9 bases that match TRBD2. Germline CDR1 is SGHDN and CDR2 is FVKESK. This CDR3 has 16 residues. Trimming removed 2 bases from V and 5 bases from J; junction bases left unmatched: 7. The DNA of the CDR3 is TGTGCCAGCAGCCAACCCCCCGGACTAGCGCACAATGAGCAGTTCTTC. It translates to CASSQPPGLAHNEQFF. The whole variable domain, remainder taken from reference TRBV14 and TRBJ2-1, is EAGVTQFPSHSVIEKGQTVTLRCDPISGHDNLYWYRRVMGKEIKFLLHFVKESKQDESGMPNNRFLAERTGGTYSTLKVQPAELEDSGVYFCASSQPPGLAHNEQFFGPGTRLTVL.

The gene calls are TRBV7-8 and TRBJ2-7, with D possibly being TRBD1 (6 bases). The CDR3 covers 15 residues. V gave up 5 bases and J gave up 5 bases, with 19 bases separating them. Per the germline V gene, CDR1 is SGHVS and CDR2 is FQNEAQ. The CDR3 DNA reads TGTGCCAGCAGCCCCGGACAGTTATTCCTAGACGAGCAGTACTTC. Its protein product is CASSPGQLFLDEQYF.

V and J are TRBV18 and TRBJ2-6; D might be TRBD1 (6 bases). The V end was cut by 8 bases, the J end by 1 base, with 18 bases between. In germline, CDR1 is KGHSH, CDR2 LQKENI. The CDR3 runs 17 residues. The CDR3 nucleotides read TGTGCCAGCACCCTGACAGGTGAGGCGTCTGGGGCCAACGTCCTGACTTTC. Amino acid sequence: CASTLTGEASGANVLTF.

Here the CDR3 DNA reads TGTGCCAGTAGTATAGTCCCGAGCGGTTACAATGAGCAGTTCTTC. Translation: CASSIVPSGYNEQFF. The chain joins TRBV19 to TRBJ2-1; D possibly corresponds to TRBD2 (5 bases). Germline assignment: CDR1 LNHDA and CDR2 SQIVND (reference sequence). The length of the CDR3 is 15 residues. Trimming removed 1 base at V and 4 bases at J, with 11 bases between.

This chain links TRBV25-1 with TRBJ1-1; D perhaps matches TRBD1 (6 bases). V was clipped by 6 bases and J by 7 bases, with 15 bases between them. Germline V gene sequence: CDR1 MGHDK, CDR2 SYGVNS. This CDR3 has 13 amino acids. The chain's CDR3 is CASRETGMGEAFF. The CDR3 DNA follows: TGTGCCAGCAGGGAAACAGGGATGGGTGAAGCTTTCTTT.

The chain uses TRBV7-8 and TRBJ1-5; D may be TRBD1 (5 bases). Trimming removed 7 bases from V and 9 bases from J, with 10 bases in between. The CDR3 is 11 amino acids. The germline V gene has CDR1 SGHVS and CDR2 FQNEAQ. In DNA form, the CDR3 reads TGTGCCAGCACCCTTCAGGGGCCCCAGCATTTT. Translation gives CASTLQGPQHF.

The genes are TRBV11-2 and TRBJ2-7; D might be TRBD1 (5 bases). CDR1 and CDR2 from the germline V gene are SGHAT and FQNNGV. V was pared by 2 bases and J by 7 bases, with 15 bases between. The CDR3 totals 14 residues. CDR3 DNA sequence: TGTGCCAGCAGCTTATCCAGGGTGCTGAGGGAGCAGTACTTC. Translated: CASSLSRVLREQYF.

This clone was seen only once. The chain employs TRBV5-6 and TRBJ1-1; a weak D match, TRBD1 (6 bases). Between the trimmed V and J ends, which lost 4 bases and 7 bases, there was a span of 17 bases. The CDR3 consists of 14 residues. CDR1 is SGHDT and CDR2 is YYEEEE in the germline V gene. This CDR3 reads CASSLGGPAGEAFF. As DNA, the CDR3 is TGTGCCAGCAGCCTGGGGGGGCCTGCCGGTGAAGCTTTCTTT. Full variable domain (missing parts from reference TRBV5-6 and TRBJ1-1): DAGVTQSPTHLIKTRGQQVTLRCSPKSGHDTVSWYQQALGQGPQFIFQYYEEEERQRGNFPDRFSGHQFPNYSSELNVNALLLGDSALYLCASSLGGPAGEAFFGQGTRLTVV.

This chain links TRBV2 with TRBJ1-4; D possibly corresponds to TRBD1 (5 bases). Germline V gene data show CDR1 as SNHLY and CDR2 as FYNNEI. Trimming removed 4 bases from V and 3 bases from J, with 9 bases in between. The CDR3 length is 14 residues. The DNA for the CDR3 is TGTGCCAGCAGTGGACAGACCCCTAATGAAAAACTGTTTTTT. Amino acid sequence: CASSGQTPNEKLFF.

This clone was observed a single time. V usage is TRBV4-1 and J usage is TRBJ2-5; 8 bases align to TRBD1. The germline V gene encodes CDR1 MGHRA and CDR2 YSYEKL. The ends lost 2 bases at V and 5 bases at J; junction bases unmatched: 4. This CDR3 region has 14 residues. The CDR3 sequence is CASSQNRGSETQYF. The CDR3 bases are TGCGCCAGCAGCCAAAACAGGGGGTCGGAGACCCAGTACTTC.

V and J are TRBV5-8 and TRBJ1-2; 11 bases align to TRBD1. The length of the CDR3 is 15 residues. Germline V gives CDR1 SGHTS, CDR2 YDEGEE. The ends lost 4 bases at V and 4 bases at J; junction bases unmatched: 6. Written as DNA, the CDR3 is TGTGCCAGCAGCCCTTATGGGACAGGGGGCTATGGCTACACCTTC. This encodes CASSPYGTGGYGYTF.

V and J are TRBV23-1 and TRBJ2-1, with a possible D match to TRBD2 (6 bases). TRBV23-1 is known as an ORF, though its function is uncertain. This CDR3 contains 11 residues. Trimming removed 3 bases from V and 12 bases from J, with 9 bases in between. In nucleotides, the CDR3 is TGCGCCAGCAGTCACAAGGGACTGCAGTTCTTC. It is translated as CASSHKGLQFF.

The V gene is TRBV6-2 or TRBV6-3, the J gene TRBJ1-6; 7 nucleotides agree with TRBD1. The J segment lost 4 bases and the V segment lost 5 bases, leaving 20 bases of the junction unmatched. CDR1 is MNHEY and CDR2 is SVGEGT in the germline V gene. The CDR3 runs to 20 residues. Written as DNA, the CDR3 is TGTGCCAGCAGTCTTCACTTAGACAGGGAAAGGTATGGGTATAATTCACCCCTCCACTTT. Amino acids: CASSLHLDRERYGYNSPLHF.

The rearrangement joins TRBV11-2 to TRBJ2-7; TRBD1 aligns across 9 bases. Trimming took 3 bases from V and 3 from J; bases not matched to a gene: 3. The CDR3 contains 14 residues. CDR1 and CDR2 (germline): SGHAT, FQNNGV. For the CDR3, the DNA is TGTGCCAGCAGCTTGGGGACAGGGCTCTACGAGCAGTACTTC. As protein: CASSLGTGLYEQYF.

The rearrangement joins TRBV6-5 to TRBJ1-4; D possibly corresponds to TRBD1 (5 bases). The CDR3 sequence is 14 residues long. Trimming left V 2 bases short and J 8 bases short, with 12 bases between. The germline CDR1 and CDR2 sequences are MNHEY and SVGAGI. As DNA, the CDR3 is TGTGCCAGCAGTTACGGTCAGGGAGGAGAAAAACTGTTTTTT. It codes for CASSYGQGGEKLFF.

The chain recombines TRBV24-1 with TRBJ2-3; possibly TRBD2 for D (7 bases). The germline gives CDR1 KGHDR, CDR2 SFDVKD. CDR3 length equals 15 residues. V was clipped by 4 bases and J by 1 base, with 11 bases between them. The CDR3 DNA is TGTGCCACCAGTGAAGGGGGGGCGGGCACAGATACGCAGTATTTT. Translating it yields CATSEGGAGTDTQYF.

This chain links TRBV7-6 with TRBJ1-6, with 8 bases matching TRBD1. The CDR3 totals 15 residues. V dropped 5 bases and J dropped 5; count of bases not matched to a gene: 5. CDR1 and CDR2 from the germline V gene are SGHVS and FNYEAQ. Here the CDR3 reads CASSPWTGNNSPLHF. The CDR3 nucleotides read TGTGCCAGCAGCCCATGGACAGGGAATAATTCACCCCTCCACTTT.

The gene calls are TRBV4-2 and TRBJ2-1; TRBD2 matches 11 bases. Looked up from germline, CDR1 is LGHNA and CDR2 is YNFKEQ. This CDR3 spans 15 amino acids. V lost 1 base to trimming and J lost 5 bases; unmatched junction nucleotides: 1. The CDR3 reads CASSQALAGDNEQFF. In DNA, the CDR3 is TGTGCCAGCAGCCAAGCACTAGCGGGAGACAATGAGCAGTTCTTC.

This chain connects TRBV6-5 to TRBJ2-7; 11 bases line up with TRBD2. The CDR3 sequence is 16 residues long. After removal of 0 bases from V and 3 bases from J, the junction contained 4 bases not matched to a gene. Germline V gene sequence: CDR1 MNHEY, CDR2 SVGAGI. Here the CDR3 reads CASSYSGTSGHYEQYF. In nucleotides, the CDR3 is TGTGCCAGCAGTTACTCCGGGACTAGCGGACACTACGAGCAGTACTTC.

V and J are TRBV25-1 and TRBJ1-1; unclear D gene. In germline, CDR1 is MGHDK, CDR2 SYGVNS. The CDR3 is made up of 13 amino acids. V was cut by 3 bases and J by 3 bases, with 8 bases left in between. CDR3 bases: TGTGCCAGCAGTGAGTGGGAGGACACTGAAGCTTTCTTT. It codes for CASSEWEDTEAFF.

This clone was seen only once. The chain links TRBV28 to TRBJ2-7; 11 bases map to TRBD1. The germline V gene encodes CDR1 MDHEN and CDR2 SYDVKM. Trimming removed 2 bases from V and 6 bases from J; junction bases left unmatched: 3. The CDR3 has 14 residues. The CDR3 spells CASSLTGQGVEQYF. The CDR3 nucleotides are TGTGCCAGCAGTTTAACGGGACAGGGGGTCGAGCAGTACTTC.

V and J are TRBV11-3 and TRBJ2-3, with a possible D match to TRBD2 (5 bases). Germline lookup yields CDR1 SGHNT and CDR2 YENEEA. The CDR3 has 13 amino acids. Trimming cost V 5 bases and J 13 bases, with 19 bases left between them. The CDR3 here is CASSADPRGHKYF. The CDR3, as DNA: TGTGCCAGCAGCGCGGACCCTCGAGGGCATAAGTATTTT.

The chain uses TRBV14 and TRBJ1-2; the D is unclear. V was pared by 2 bases and J by 5 bases, with 6 bases between. The germline CDR1 and CDR2 sequences are SGHDN and FVKESK. CDR3 size: 12 residues. The CDR3 is CASSQRLYGYTF. The CDR3 region has the DNA TGTGCCAGCAGCCAACGTCTGTATGGCTACACCTTC.